Presented here are 20 T cell receptor beta chains from one specimen sequenced in a study of blood T cell repertoires in COVID-19. The repertoire was sequenced with immunoSEQ multiplex PCR; TCRdb's copy has only in-frame clones and lacks some. The data hold 150,000 or so clones, with about four fifths observed a single time. What was sequenced was peripheral blood. The receptor set was obtained from a woman older than 75 with acute or convalescent COVID-19.

J is TRBJ2-7 and V is TRBV7-9, with 7 bases fitting TRBD1. V was clipped by 5 bases and J by 6 bases; unmatched bases: 10. The CDR3 has 14 residues. In germline, CDR1 is SEHNR, CDR2 FQNEAQ (reference sequence). The CDR3 DNA reads as TGTGCCAGCAGCCCGAGGATACAGGGGCCCGAGCAGTACTTC. It codes for CASSPRIQGPEQYF.

J is TRBJ1-2 and V is TRBV19; 8 nucleotides agree with TRBD1. CDR1 is LNHDA, CDR2 SQIVND, per germline (reference sequence). This CDR3 spans 14 amino acids. The V segment lost 5 bases and the J segment 4 bases; nucleotides outside the gene matches: 6. The CDR3 DNA reads as TGTGCCAGTAGTCTCGGACAGGGACCCTATGGCTACACCTTC. This sequence encodes CASSLGQGPYGYTF.

V is TRBV7-9 and J is TRBJ1-4, with D perhaps TRBD1 (6 bases). Germline V CDR1 and CDR2: SEHNR, FQNEAQ (reference sequence). The CDR3 has 16 residues. The germline V and J ends were trimmed by 1 base and 3 bases, with 12 bases remaining between them. Written as DNA, the CDR3 is TGTGCCAGCAGCTTAGATGGGGGGGCGTCTAATGAAAAACTGTTTTTT. Translation: CASSLDGGASNEKLFF.

This clone was seen a handful of times. The rearrangement joins TRBV4-1 to TRBJ1-2, with 7 bases lining up with TRBD1. Germline V gene sequence: CDR1 MGHRA, CDR2 YSYEKL. The CDR3 runs 16 residues. J was trimmed by 4 bases and V by 0 bases; bases with no gene match: 8. CDR3 bases: TGCGCCAGCAGCCAAGATTCGACAGGGACGTTCTATGGCTACACCTTC. It translates to CASSQDSTGTFYGYTF.

This chain connects TRBV6-6 to TRBJ1-2; the D gene is possibly TRBD1 (6 bases). The V and J ends lost 5 bases and 4 bases respectively, with 14 bases between them. Germline-derived CDR1 and CDR2 are MNHNY and SVGAGI (reference sequence). CDR3 length: 14 amino acids. The CDR3 bases are TGTGCCAGCAGTGCCGCAGGGGATTCCTATGGCTACACCTTC. This codes for CASSAAGDSYGYTF.

This chain links TRBV18 with TRBJ2-2; TRBD1 matches at 9 bases. V was clipped by 2 bases and J by 4 bases; unmatched bases: 11. Germline assignment: CDR1 KGHSH and CDR2 LQKENI. The CDR3 is 18 residues long. CDR3 residues: CASSPTRPGQGSTGELFF. Here the CDR3 DNA reads TGTGCCAGCTCACCAACCCGTCCGGGACAGGGAAGCACCGGGGAGCTGTTTTTT.

V is TRBV9 and J is TRBJ1-4; TRBD1 matches at 7 bases. Germline trimming cut 4 bases from V and 7 bases from J; bases unmatched to any gene: 13. This CDR3 has 16 residues. Germline assignment: CDR1 SGDLS and CDR2 YYNGEE. DNA for the CDR3: TGTGCCAGCAGCCTCACAGGGTGGCCAGGGGGTGAAAAACTGTTTTTT. It specifies CASSLTGWPGGEKLFF.

This clone has a handful of counts. The chain recombines TRBV7-2 with TRBJ2-3; maybe TRBD1 (5 bases). Deletions cut 1 base from V and 9 bases from J, with 11 bases between. The CDR3 contains 13 residues. Germline V CDR1 and CDR2: SGHTA, FQGNSA. The CDR3 nucleotides read TGTGCCAGCAGCTTAGAGGGGCGGTCCACGCAGTATTTT. Its protein product is CASSLEGRSTQYF.

The chain employs TRBV27 and TRBJ2-2; D gene unclear. Looked up from germline, CDR1 is MNHEY and CDR2 is SMNVEV (reference sequence). This CDR3 spans 12 amino acids. V was trimmed by 4 bases and J by 6 bases, leaving 6 bases between them. The CDR3 is CASSSSSGELFF. The CDR3, as DNA: TGTGCCAGCAGTTCGAGTTCCGGGGAGCTGTTTTTT.

V gene TRBV6-5 combines with J gene TRBJ2-4; tentatively, D is TRBD2 (6 bases). V was shortened by 7 bases and J by 3 bases, with 16 bases between the two germline ends. The CDR3 has 15 amino acids. Germline assignment: CDR1 MNHEY and CDR2 SVGAGI. The CDR3 DNA is TGTGCCAGCACCCCAATGGGGGGAAGCAAAAACATTCAGTACTTC. It yields the protein CASTPMGGSKNIQYF.

The chain employs TRBV9 and TRBJ1-1, with a possible D match to TRBD1 (6 bases). Deletions cut 4 bases from V and 8 bases from J, with 21 bases between. The germline CDR1 and CDR2 sequences are SGDLS and YYNGEE. There are 15 residues in the CDR3. The CDR3 is CASSYPPGTQEEAFF. CDR3 sequence (DNA): TGTGCCAGCAGCTATCCCCCCGGGACACAAGAAGAAGCTTTCTTT.

The chain joins TRBV7-2 to TRBJ2-2; tentatively, D is TRBD1 (7 bases). The germline CDR1 and CDR2 sequences are SGHTA and FQGNSA. The CDR3 has 16 amino acids. V lost 2 bases to trimming and J lost 3 bases, with 13 bases between them. The CDR3 nucleotides read TGTGCCAGCAGCTTACTTCAGGGGGGTTACACCGGGGAGCTGTTTTTT. Its protein product is CASSLLQGGYTGELFF.

The V gene is TRBV5-4, the J gene TRBJ2-2; tentatively, D is TRBD1 (6 bases). The V gene's germline CDR1 is SGHNT and CDR2 YYREEE (reference sequence). The CDR3 runs to 15 residues. The V end lost 6 bases, the J end lost 6 bases, and 18 bases lay between the germline ends. CDR3 residues: CASTNRDTFPGELFF. The CDR3, as DNA: TGTGCCAGCACCAACCGGGACACCTTCCCCGGGGAGCTGTTTTTT. Looking up the rest from reference TRBV5-4 and TRBJ2-2 gives the full variable domain: ETGVTQSPTHLIKTRGQQVTLRCSSQSGHNTVSWYQQALGQGPQFIFQYYREEENGRGNFPPRFSGLQFPNYSSELNVNALELDDSALYLCASTNRDTFPGELFFGEGSRLTVL.

The chain couples TRBV19 to TRBJ1-2; D gene ambiguous. V shed 3 bases and J shed 3 bases, with 11 bases lying between them. CDR3 size: 14 residues. Germline-derived CDR1 and CDR2 are LNHDA and SQIVND (reference sequence). CDR3 nucleotides: TGTGCCAGTAGTATTCGAGGAGCCTACTATGGCTACACCTTC. This gives the protein CASSIRGAYYGYTF.

The V and J genes are TRBV28 and TRBJ1-4; 8 nucleotides agree with TRBD1. Germline V gene data show CDR1 as MDHEN and CDR2 as SYDVKM. This CDR3 has 15 amino acids. The ends lost 6 bases at V and 7 bases at J; junction bases unmatched: 10. The DNA of the CDR3 is TGTGCCAGCAGCCATCGACAGGGGTCTGGTGAAAAACTGTTTTTT. It encodes CASSHRQGSGEKLFF.

This clone has just one count. CDR3 sequence (DNA): TGTGCCAGCAGCGGAAGCGGAGTCTATGGCTACACCTTC. Translation gives CASSGSGVYGYTF. This chain joins TRBV2 and TRBJ1-2; no definite D call. Trimming left V 6 bases short and J 4 bases short, with 12 bases between. CDR3 length: 13 residues. Per germline, CDR1 SNHLY and CDR2 FYNNEI. The full variable domain, in which reference TRBV2 and TRBJ1-2 provide the parts outside the CDR3, is EPEVTQTPSHQVTQMGQEVILRCVPISNHLYFYWYRQILGQKVEFLVSFYNNEISEKSEIFDDQFSVERPDGSNFTLKIRSTKLEDSAMYFCASSGSGVYGYTFGSGTRLTVV.

V usage is TRBV4-1 and J usage is TRBJ1-1, with D maybe TRBD1 (5 bases). CDR1 and CDR2 (germline): MGHRA, YSYEKL. The CDR3 contains 15 residues. Trimming pared 3 bases from V and 2 bases from J, leaving 13 bases between. This chain's CDR3 is CASSQLRGVNTEAFF. In DNA form, the CDR3 reads TGCGCCAGCAGCCAGCTAAGGGGTGTAAACACTGAAGCTTTCTTT.

This chain uses TRBV2 with TRBJ2-3; 14 bases fit TRBD2. Germline loops: CDR1 SNHLY, CDR2 FYNNEI. The CDR3 is made up of 16 amino acids. V was pared by 6 bases and J by 4 bases, with 6 bases of the junction left unmatched. CDR3 nucleotide sequence: TGTGCCAGCAGCGGACCGGGACTAGCGGGGGCAGATACGCAGTATTTT. It yields the protein CASSGPGLAGADTQYF.

This clone occurred a few times. The chain has TRBV19 and TRBJ1-1; 8 nucleotides agree with TRBD1. Losses at the gene ends were 7 bases for V and 3 bases for J; bases not matched to a gene: 25. This CDR3 contains 20 residues. In germline, CDR1 is LNHDA, CDR2 SQIVND (reference sequence). In DNA form, the CDR3 reads TGTGCCAGTACCCTCGACAACAGACTTAGGACAGGGCGGATGGACACTGAAGCTTTCTTT. It yields the protein CASTLDNRLRTGRMDTEAFF.

The chain combines TRBV14 with TRBJ1-5; 9 bases align to TRBD1. V was pared by 5 bases and J by 7 bases, with 9 bases of the junction left unmatched. The CDR3 is 15 amino acids. The V gene's germline CDR1 is SGHDN and CDR2 FVKESK. In DNA form, the CDR3 reads TGTGCCAGCAGCTCCGACAGGGGGGCACGACAGCCCCAGCATTTT. Protein: CASSSDRGARQPQHF.